This passage covers 10 T cell receptor beta chains from one sample sequenced in a study of beta chain features in type 1 diabetes. The authors reverse transcribed all of the isolated RNA, so sequencing captured expressed TCRB transcripts. Some clones are missing from TCRdb's copy, which holds only in-frame ones; the method was immunoSEQ multiplex PCR. This sample has around 450,000 clones; 10% to 12% occur once, and the top ten carry approximately 0.05%. The sequencing sample was made of naive CD4+ T cells from blood. All receptors come from a woman aged 18-35 years in good health.

Only a few counts were recorded for this clone. V and J are TRBV29-1 and TRBJ2-3; D gene ambiguous. The CDR3 loop spans 12 amino acids. Germline CDR1 is SQVTM and CDR2 is ANQGSEA. V dropped 5 bases and J dropped 0 bases, with 6 bases sitting between them. CDR3 protein: CSVQLSTDTQYF. As DNA, the CDR3 is TGCAGCGTTCAGTTAAGCACAGATACGCAGTATTTT.

This chain connects TRBV30 to TRBJ2-7; TRBD1 or TRBD2 may be the D gene (5 bases each). The CDR3 contains 13 residues. Between the trimmed V and J ends, which lost 4 bases and 3 bases, there was a span of 13 bases. Germline V gene lookup returns CDR1 GTSNPN and CDR2 SVGIG (reference sequence). The CDR3 here is CAWKRWGFYEQYF. CDR3 coding DNA: TGTGCCTGGAAAAGGTGGGGGTTCTACGAGCAGTACTTC. Full variable domain (outside the CDR3, taken from reference TRBV30 and TRBJ2-7): SQTIHQWPATLVQPVGSPLSLECTVEGTSNPNLYWYRQAAGRGLQLLFYSVGIGQISSEVPQNLSASRPQDRQFILSSKKLLLSDSGFYLCAWKRWGFYEQYFGPGTRLTVT.

In DNA, the CDR3 is TGTGCCAGCAGCGTCACCGGGACAGGTGAAGCTTTCTTT. Its translation is CASSVTGTGEAFF. The chain uses TRBV6-4 and TRBJ1-1; 8 nucleotides align to TRBD1. Per germline, CDR1 MRHNA and CDR2 SNTAGT. This CDR3 region has 13 residues. The J segment lost 7 bases and the V segment lost 6 bases, leaving 7 bases of the junction unmatched.

The chain joins TRBV7-2 to TRBJ2-1; 10 bases match TRBD2. The CDR3 covers 15 residues. Germline values: CDR1 SGHTA, CDR2 FQGNSA. J was trimmed by 8 bases and V by 5 bases; bases with no gene match: 9. For the CDR3, the DNA is TGTGCCAGCAGCCTTAGCGGGAGGACTACCTATGAGCAGTTCTTC. This codes for CASSLSGRTTYEQFF.

This clone came up a few times. Other DNA sequences of this sample code for an identical CDR3. The rearrangement joins TRBV29-1 to TRBJ2-1; 10 nucleotides agree with TRBD1. Losses at the gene ends were 0 bases for V and 0 bases for J; bases not matched to a gene: 2. Germline V gene sequence: CDR1 SQVTM, CDR2 ANQGSEA. This CDR3 spans 16 amino acids. The CDR3 DNA reads TGCAGCGTTGAAGAAGGACAGGGGGGCTCCTACAATGAGCAGTTCTTC. This translates into CSVEEGQGGSYNEQFF.

This clone has more than one count but fewer than ten. CDR3 DNA: TGTGCCAGCAGCACCGGACTACAAGAGACCCAGTACTTC. Amino acid sequence: CASSTGLQETQYF. This sequence joins TRBV5-4 and TRBJ2-5, with a weak D call TRBD2 (6 bases). CDR3 length: 13 amino acids. V lost 4 bases, J lost 2 bases, and 9 bases lay in between. Germline V CDR1 and CDR2: SGHNT, YYREEE (reference sequence). The complete variable domain, with remaining parts taken from reference TRBV5-4 and TRBJ2-5, reads ETGVTQSPTHLIKTRGQQVTLRCSSQSGHNTVSWYQQALGQGPQFIFQYYREEENGRGNFPPRFSGLQFPNYSSELNVNALELDDSALYLCASSTGLQETQYFGPGTRLLVL.

The genes are TRBV18 and TRBJ1-1; D uncertain. The germline V gene encodes CDR1 KGHSH and CDR2 LQKENI. The ends were cut back, 3 bases at V and 6 bases at J, with 14 bases in the middle. The CDR3 is made up of 14 amino acids. This chain's CDR3 is CASSPTLGFAEAFF. For the CDR3, the DNA is TGTGCCAGCTCACCGACTCTCGGGTTCGCTGAAGCTTTCTTT.

V usage is TRBV2 and J usage is TRBJ2-3, with D possibly matching TRBD2 (6 bases). The CDR3 extends over 14 amino acids. V was trimmed by 3 bases and J by 11 bases, leaving 18 bases between them. Germline V CDR1 and CDR2: SNHLY, FYNNEI. This CDR3 is CASSETRWAQGQYF. The CDR3 DNA reads TGTGCCAGCAGTGAGACTAGATGGGCTCAGGGGCAGTATTTT.

V and J are TRBV9 and TRBJ2-4; unclear D gene. V was cut by 3 bases and J by 4 bases, with 8 bases left in between. The CDR3 totals 13 residues. The germline CDR1 and CDR2 sequences are SGDLS and YYNGEE. The CDR3 sequence is CASSAPGKNIQYF. In nucleotides, the CDR3 is TGTGCCAGCAGCGCCCCCGGGAAAAACATTCAGTACTTC.

The chain recombines TRBV9 with TRBJ2-3; D is unresolved. Trimming took off 1 base at V and 1 base at J, with 10 bases between the two ends. From germline, CDR1 is SGDLS and CDR2 YYNGEE. The CDR3 totals 15 residues. The CDR3 coding sequence is TGTGCCAGCAGCGTATCCTCTTGGGGCACAGATACGCAGTATTTT. Protein product: CASSVSSWGTDTQYF. The entire variable domain, with the rest obtained from reference TRBV9 and TRBJ2-3, is as follows: DSGVTQTPKHLITATGQRVTLRCSPRSGDLSVYWYQQSLDQGLQFLIQYYNGEERAKGNILERFSAQQFPDLHSELNLSSLELGDSALYFCASSVSSWGTDTQYFGPGTRLTVL.